One sample yielded the 23 T cell receptor beta chains listed below, sequenced in a study of blood T cell repertoires in COVID-19. Only in-frame clones appear in the TCRdb table, and some are missing; sequencing was by immunoSEQ multiplex PCR. The sample records over 120,000 clones, more than 80% being singletons. Material: PBMCs or T cells enriched from blood (not recorded which). The receptor set was obtained from a man over 45 who had recovered from COVID-19.

The rearrangement links TRBV28 to TRBJ1-6; TRBD1 aligns across 7 bases. The J segment lost 5 bases and the V segment lost 2 bases, leaving 3 bases of the junction unmatched. The germline gives CDR1 MDHEN, CDR2 SYDVKM. This CDR3 is built from 15 residues. This CDR3 is CASSLRDRHNSPLHF. CDR3 DNA sequence: TGTGCCAGCAGTTTACGGGACAGACATAATTCACCCCTCCACTTT.

J is TRBJ1-6 and V is TRBV5-1; no reliable D call. The CDR3 totals 15 residues. Germline CDR1 and CDR2: SGHRS and YFSETQ. V lost 0 bases, J lost 6 bases, and 10 bases lay in between. The CDR3 region has the DNA TGCGCCAGCAGCTTGGACACTACGATTAATTCACCCCTCCACTTT. Amino acids: CASSLDTTINSPLHF.

The chain joins TRBV5-1 to TRBJ2-4, with D uncertain. The germline V gene encodes CDR1 SGHRS and CDR2 YFSETQ. The CDR3 is 15 residues long. V was shortened by 3 bases and J by 0 bases, with 10 bases between the two germline ends. CDR3 in DNA: TGCGCCAGCAGCTCAGGTTACATAGCCAAAAACATTCAGTACTTC. Translated, it gives CASSSGYIAKNIQYF.

The chain is built from TRBV7-3 and TRBJ1-1; D may be TRBD1 (6 bases). This CDR3 region has 13 residues. Trimming stripped 5 bases from V and 4 bases from J, with 11 bases between. Germline V gene sequence: CDR1 SGHTA, CDR2 FQGTGA. The CDR3 reads CASSQARGTEAFF. CDR3 coding DNA: TGTGCCAGCAGCCAAGCCAGGGGCACTGAAGCTTTCTTT. Based on the CDR3 plus reference TRBV7-3 and TRBJ1-1, the full variable domain is GAGVSQTPSNKVTEKGKYVELRCDPISGHTALYWYRQSLGQGPEFLIYFQGTGAADDSGLPNDRFFAVRPEGSVSTLKIQRTERGDSAVYLCASSQARGTEAFFGQGTRLTVV.

This clone has a handful of counts. The V call is TRBV28, the J call TRBJ2-7, with 7 positions matching TRBD2. Germline V lookup: CDR1 MDHEN, CDR2 SYDVKM. This CDR3 region has 13 residues. Trimming took 3 bases from V and 6 from J; bases not matched to a gene: 5. The CDR3 region is CASSFPGLSEQYF. CDR3 DNA sequence: TGTGCCAGCAGTTTTCCGGGACTATCCGAGCAGTACTTC.

J is TRBJ2-7 and V is TRBV6-6; 9 bases line up with TRBD1. Germline assignment: CDR1 MNHNY and CDR2 SVGAGI (reference sequence). The CDR3 is 16 amino acids. The junction had 6 bases not matched to a gene; V was cut back by 0 bases and J by 3 bases. DNA for the CDR3: TGTGCCAGCAGTTACTCTCGGTCGGGACAGGGCTACGAGCAGTACGTC. This gives the protein CASSYSRSGQGYEQYV.

The rearrangement uses TRBV27 and TRBJ2-5; unclear D gene. The CDR3 has 15 residues. V was trimmed by 3 bases and J by 1 base, leaving 12 bases between them. Germline V gene lookup returns CDR1 MNHEY and CDR2 SMNVEV (reference sequence). The CDR3 reads CASSFLGAAQETQYF. As DNA, the CDR3 is TGTGCCAGCAGTTTTCTAGGAGCCGCCCAAGAGACCCAGTACTTC.

The chain uses TRBV4-2 and TRBJ1-4, with D unclear. The V end lost 1 base, the J end lost 1 base, and 16 bases lay between the germline ends. The CDR3 has 18 residues. CDR1 is LGHNA and CDR2 is YNFKEQ in the germline V gene. CDR3 DNA sequence: TGTGCCAGCAGCCAAGGACGGGGTCTTAGAAAAACTAATGAAAAACTGTTTTTT. Its protein product is CASSQGRGLRKTNEKLFF.

The rearrangement uses TRBV24-1 and TRBJ2-7; TRBD1 matches 8 bases. V lost 9 bases and J lost 0; bases outside the gene matches: 9. Germline CDR1 and CDR2: KGHDR and SFDVKD. The CDR3 runs to 15 residues. DNA for the CDR3: TGTGCCACCCCACAGGACAGGGCCGACTCCTACGAGCAGTACGTC. Protein product: CATPQDRADSYEQYV.

J is TRBJ2-7 and V is TRBV2; weak D call: TRBD1 (6 bases). Trimming cost V 4 bases and J 6 bases, with 10 bases left between them. The CDR3 spans 12 residues. Germline V lookup: CDR1 SNHLY, CDR2 FYNNEI. The CDR3 DNA sequence: TGTGCCAGCAGTGTAAGGGGGTCCGAGCAGTACTTC. Encoded protein: CASSVRGSEQYF.

This clone was observed a few times. J is TRBJ1-5 and V is TRBV2, with a tentative D call TRBD1 (5 bases). Germline CDR1 reads SNHLY; CDR2 reads FYNNEI. The CDR3 length is 13 residues. V lost 7 bases, J lost 7 bases, and 14 bases lay in between. The CDR3 DNA reads TGTGCCAGCACCGTAGACAGCGCACAGCCCCAGCATTTT. It translates to CASTVDSAQPQHF.

The chain is built from TRBV7-2 and TRBJ1-2, with D possibly matching TRBD1 (6 bases). V lost 1 base, J lost 5 bases, and 8 bases lay in between. Germline assignment: CDR1 SGHTA and CDR2 FQGNSA. The CDR3 extends over 13 amino acids. The CDR3 is CASSLEQGYGYTF. In DNA, the CDR3 is TGTGCCAGCAGCTTAGAACAGGGATATGGCTACACCTTC.

The chain has TRBV7-8 and TRBJ1-1, with no clear D. The V gene's germline CDR1 is SGHVS and CDR2 FQNEAQ. V was pared by 4 bases and J by 1 base, with 7 bases between. This CDR3 is 13 amino acids long. As DNA, the CDR3 is TGTGCCAGCAGCTCCGACACGAACACTGAAGCTTTCTTT. This codes for CASSSDTNTEAFF.

As concerns this clone: An end of the junction does not agree with germline; a read error may underlie this. The chain has TRBV7-2 and TRBJ2-3; 9 bases agree with TRBD2. CDR3 size: 17 residues. In germline, CDR1 is SGHTA, CDR2 FQGNSA. The CDR3 reads CASSFQEARGGTNTQYF. Here the CDR3 DNA reads TGTGCCAGCAGCTTTCAGGAGGCGCGGGGGGGCACAAATACGCAGTATTTT.

The rearrangement joins TRBV27 to TRBJ1-2; 7 bases fit TRBD1. The length of the CDR3 is 16 residues. With V trimmed by 2 bases and J by 4 bases, 10 bases remained unmatched. Germline CDR1 reads MNHEY; CDR2 reads SMNVEV (reference sequence). The CDR3 nucleotides read TGTGCCAGCAGTTTAAAGACAGGGATTGTGGGCTATGGCTACACCTTC. Translation gives CASSLKTGIVGYGYTF.

The CDR3 DNA is TGTGCCTGGAGTGTTAAGGGGGCGAATAATTCACCCCTCCACTTT. It is translated as CAWSVKGANNSPLHF. The chain couples TRBV30 to TRBJ1-6; 7 bases match TRBD1. Trimming at V came to 0 bases and at J to 5 bases, leaving 4 bases not matched to a gene. The germline V gene encodes CDR1 GTSNPN and CDR2 SVGIG (reference sequence). This CDR3 comprises 15 residues.

The chain employs TRBV6-4 and TRBJ1-5; D possibly corresponds to TRBD1 (6 bases). The CDR3 totals 14 residues. Trimming removed 7 bases from V and 3 bases from J, with 13 bases in between. Germline values: CDR1 MRHNA, CDR2 SNTAGT. CDR3 nucleotide sequence: TGTGCCAGCATTACAGGGCCATACAATCAGCCCCAGCATTTT. It specifies CASITGPYNQPQHF.

This chain joins TRBV19 and TRBJ1-4; no clear D. The CDR3 has 13 amino acids. V lost 6 bases, J lost 8 bases, and 13 bases lay in between. Germline V gene sequence: CDR1 LNHDA, CDR2 SQIVND (reference sequence). DNA for the CDR3: TGTGCCAGTAGCACCTATTTGGAGGAAAAACTGTTTTTT. This translates into CASSTYLEEKLFF.

V gene TRBV24-1 combines with J gene TRBJ1-3; possible D gene TRBD1, 6 bases. The CDR3 runs to 15 residues. Germline CDR1 is KGHDR and CDR2 is SFDVKD. Trimming pared 3 bases from V and 6 bases from J, leaving 14 bases between. CDR3 region: CATSDAGAGENTIYF. CDR3 bases: TGTGCCACCAGTGATGCGGGGGCAGGAGAAAACACCATATATTTT.

V is TRBV2 and J is TRBJ1-5; TRBD1 is a possible D gene (6 bases). This CDR3 contains 16 residues. The V end lost 3 bases, the J end lost 0 bases, and 12 bases lay between the germline ends. Germline V gene lookup returns CDR1 SNHLY and CDR2 FYNNEI. The CDR3 loop is CASSDGGGPSNQPQHF. CDR3 sequence (DNA): TGTGCCAGCAGTGACGGGGGGGGGCCTAGCAATCAGCCCCAGCATTTT. Filled out from reference TRBV2 and TRBJ1-5, the complete variable domain reads EPEVTQTPSHQVTQMGQEVILRCVPISNHLYFYWYRQILGQKVEFLVSFYNNEISEKSEIFDDQFSVERPDGSNFTLKIRSTKLEDSAMYFCASSDGGGPSNQPQHFGDGTRLSIL.

The V and J genes are TRBV28 and TRBJ2-7; the D gene is possibly TRBD1 (6 bases). Per the germline V gene, CDR1 is MDHEN and CDR2 is SYDVKM. V dropped 1 base and J dropped 7 bases, with 11 bases sitting between them. This CDR3 comprises 13 residues. CDR3 nucleotide sequence: TGTGCCAGCAGTTTATCCGACAGGACGGAGCAGTACTTC. This gives the protein CASSLSDRTEQYF.

The genes are TRBV18 and TRBJ1-4; D is ambiguous. The CDR3 consists of 13 residues. CDR1 and CDR2 (germline): KGHSH, LQKENI. Trimming stripped 4 bases from V and 8 bases from J, with 11 bases between. Here the CDR3 reads CASSRAPPEKLFF. The CDR3 DNA sequence: TGTGCCAGCTCACGAGCCCCGCCCGAAAAACTGTTTTTT.

CDR3: CSVVGSGNEKLFF. The CDR3 DNA follows: TGCAGCGTTGTTGGGTCGGGGAATGAAAAACTGTTTTTT. This chain links TRBV29-1 with TRBJ1-4; D remains unclear. The ends were cut back, 4 bases at V and 5 bases at J, with 11 bases in the middle. The length of the CDR3 is 13 residues. Germline V gene sequence: CDR1 SQVTM, CDR2 ANQGSEA.